The next 11 T cell receptor beta chains were all read from a single sample in a study of CD8+ T cells in alopecia areata. Specified treatment: oral pan-JAK inhibitor, 5-10 mg twice daily. The sequencing template was cDNA reverse transcribed from extracted RNA. The assay was immunoSEQ multiplex PCR, and TCRdb's table has in-frame clones only and misses some. The data hold roughly 100,000 clones, with roughly three fifths observed a single time. Sequencing used CD8+ T cells sorted from blood, obtained at week 4, from a patient treated with tofacitinib. The origin of the receptors is a human donor with alopecia areata.

The rearrangement joins TRBV9 to TRBJ2-3, with 7 nucleotides matching TRBD2. Germline CDR1 SGDLS, CDR2 YYNGEE. J was trimmed by 0 bases and V by 0 bases; bases with no gene match: 4. The CDR3 length is 16 residues. In DNA, the CDR3 is TGTGCCAGCAGCGTAGAACCAGCGGGGAGCACAGATACGCAGTATTTT. Translation gives CASSVEPAGSTDTQYF.

A single count supports this clone. The chain is built from TRBV4-1 and TRBJ2-7, with D hard to call. The germline V gene has CDR1 MGHRA and CDR2 YSYEKL. V lost 3 bases and J lost 0, with 9 bases in between. The CDR3 contains 14 residues. The CDR3 sequence: CASSHVSSSYEQYF. The CDR3 region has the DNA TGCGCCAGCAGCCATGTCAGCAGCTCCTACGAGCAGTACTTC.

V usage is TRBV9 and J usage is TRBJ2-3; 8 positions match TRBD2. Losses at the gene ends were 0 bases for V and 3 bases for J; bases not matched to a gene: 6. Germline CDR1 is SGDLS and CDR2 is YYNGEE. The CDR3 is made up of 16 amino acids. The CDR3 DNA is TGTGCCAGCAGCGTAGGCGGCGGGGGGCAAACAGATACGCAGTATTTT. Translating it yields CASSVGGGGQTDTQYF. The variable domain in full, with the rest retrieved from reference TRBV9 and TRBJ2-3, is DSGVTQTPKHLITATGQRVTLRCSPRSGDLSVYWYQQSLDQGLQFLIQYYNGEERAKGNILERFSAQQFPDLHSELNLSSLELGDSALYFCASSVGGGGQTDTQYFGPGTRLTVL.

This clone was recorded a few times. J is TRBJ2-7 and V is TRBV11-1; D is uncertain. V dropped 3 bases and J dropped 5 bases, with 20 bases sitting between them. There are 16 residues in the CDR3. Germline-derived CDR1 and CDR2 are SGHAT and FQDESV (reference sequence). The CDR3 sequence is CASSFGQTLIEDEQYF. CDR3 sequence (DNA): TGTGCCAGCAGCTTCGGGCAGACCCTCATCGAGGACGAGCAGTACTTC.

This rearrangement joins TRBV4-1 to TRBJ2-7; TRBD2 aligns across 9 bases. J gave up 7 bases and V 0 bases, and 7 bases lay outside the gene matches. Germline assignment: CDR1 MGHRA and CDR2 YSYEKL. The length of the CDR3 is 15 residues. The CDR3 here is CASSQDAGLAQEQYF. The CDR3 DNA reads TGCGCCAGCAGCCAAGATGCCGGACTAGCGCAGGAGCAGTACTTC.

This clone was counted only a few times. V is TRBV21-1 and J is TRBJ2-1; the D segment call TRBD1 is taken from the table without a DNA check. TRBV21-1 corresponds to a pseudogene. The CDR3 sequence is 14 residues long. CDR3 sequence reads: CASSKGAGYNEQFF. The CDR3 nucleotides read TGTGCCAGCAGCAAAGGGGCAGGCTACAATGAGCAGTTCTTC.

This chain uses TRBV28 with TRBJ1-2; no clear D. The CDR3 has 14 amino acids. The V gene's germline CDR1 is MDHEN and CDR2 SYDVKM. V gave up 5 bases and J gave up 4 bases, with 14 bases separating them. Here the CDR3 DNA reads TGTGCCAGCAGTGAAAGGTCGAGCGGCTATGGCTACACCTTC. Amino acids: CASSERSSGYGYTF.

This rearrangement joins TRBV28 to TRBJ2-3; 9 positions match TRBD1. V shed 5 bases and J 3 bases; nucleotides not matched to a gene: 6. There are 15 residues in the CDR3. Germline CDR1 and CDR2: MDHEN and SYDVKM. This chain's CDR3 is CASSPGQGLTDTQYF. Written as DNA, the CDR3 is TGTGCCAGCAGTCCGGGACAGGGCTTGACAGATACGCAGTATTTT.

The genes are TRBV15 and TRBJ2-7, with a tentative D call TRBD1 (6 bases). CDR1 and CDR2 from the germline V gene are LNHNV and YYDKDF (reference sequence). Trimming took 3 bases from V and 3 from J, leaving 9 bases between them. The CDR3 totals 13 residues. CDR3: CATSRDRSYEQYF. In nucleotides, the CDR3 is TGTGCCACCAGCAGGGACAGAAGCTACGAGCAGTACTTC.

The J gene is TRBJ2-5, the V gene TRBV6-5; no clear D. Deletions cut 7 bases from V and 0 bases from J, with 3 bases between. CDR3 length: 11 amino acids. Germline V gene lookup returns CDR1 MNHEY and CDR2 SVGAGI. CDR3 in amino acids: CASTYQETQYF. The CDR3 coding sequence is TGTGCCAGCACGTACCAAGAGACCCAGTACTTC.

For this clone: Other DNA variants within this sample encode the same CDR3. The rearrangement uses TRBV13 and TRBJ2-7, with D perhaps matching TRBD2 (6 bases). This CDR3 has 13 amino acids. The V gene lost 6 bases and the J gene lost 2 bases, with 11 bases spanning the gap. The germline V gene encodes CDR1 PRHDT and CDR2 FYEKMQ (reference sequence). CDR3 sequence: CASSFGSTYEQYF. CDR3 in DNA: TGTGCCAGCAGTTTCGGGAGTACCTACGAGCAGTACTTC. Supplemented by reference TRBV13 and TRBJ2-7, the full variable domain reads AAGVIQSPRHLIKEKRETATLKCYPIPRHDTVYWYQQGPGQDPQFLISFYEKMQSDKGSIPDRFSAQQFSDYHSELNMSSLELGDSALYFCASSFGSTYEQYFGPGTRLTVT.